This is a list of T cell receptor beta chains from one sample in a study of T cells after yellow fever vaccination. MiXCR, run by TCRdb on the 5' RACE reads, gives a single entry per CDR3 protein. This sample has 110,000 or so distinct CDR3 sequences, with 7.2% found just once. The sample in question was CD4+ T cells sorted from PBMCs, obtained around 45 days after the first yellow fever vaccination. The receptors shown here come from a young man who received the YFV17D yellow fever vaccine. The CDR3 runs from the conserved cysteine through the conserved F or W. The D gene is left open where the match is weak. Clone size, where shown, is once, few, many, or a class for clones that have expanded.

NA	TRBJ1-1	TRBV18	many	TGTGCCAGCTCACCACGTGAGGTCTTGAACACTGAAGCTTTCTTT	CASSPREVLNTEAFF
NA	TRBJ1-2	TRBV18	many	TGTGCCAGCTCCTTAGGACAGACTAACTATGGCTACACCTTC	CASSLGQTNYGYTF
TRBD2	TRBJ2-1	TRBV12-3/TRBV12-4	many	TGTGCCAGCACTACCCGGCCGGGACTAGCGGGGGTTAGCTCCTACAATGAGCAGTTCTTC	CASTTRPGLAGVSSYNEQFF
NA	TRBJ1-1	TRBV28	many	TGTGCCAGCATAAGGTCGCAGCGCACAAAAGGGGGGACTGAAGCTTTCTTT	CASIRSQRTKGGTEAFF
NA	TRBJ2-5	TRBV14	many	TGTGCCAGCAGCCGAGGGGCAGAGACCCAGTACTTC	CASSRGAETQYF
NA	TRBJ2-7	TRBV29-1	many	TGCAGCGCTAGCAAGTCTCCGCCCTACGAGCAGTACTTC	CSASKSPPYEQYF
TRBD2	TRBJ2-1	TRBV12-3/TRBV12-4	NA	TGTGCCAGCAGTTTATATACTAGCGGGGGAGAGGCCTACAATGAGCAGTTCTTC	CASSLYTSGGEAYNEQFF
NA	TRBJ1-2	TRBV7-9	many	TGTGCCAGCAGCCCATTGGGCAGTTCTAACTATGGCTACACCTTC	CASSPLGSSNYGYTF
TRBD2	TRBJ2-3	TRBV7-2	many	TGTGCCAGCAGCTTAGCGGCTAGCGGGGGGGCTGTAAATACGCAGTATTTT	CASSLAASGGAVNTQYF
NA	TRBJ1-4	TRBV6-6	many	TGTGCCAGCAGTTACTACGAAAAACTGTTTTTT	CASSYYEKLFF
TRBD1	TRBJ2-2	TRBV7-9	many	TGTGCCAGCAGCCCCGGGACAGTCGTCGCCGGGGAGCTGTTTTTT	CASSPGTVVAGELFF
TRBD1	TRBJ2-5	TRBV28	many	TGTGCCAGCAGTCGTACAGGGGCAATAGAGACCCAGTACTTC	CASSRTGAIETQYF
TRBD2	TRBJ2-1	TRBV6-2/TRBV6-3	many	TGTGCCAGTTGGGGACTAGTAGACCGTGAGCAGTTCTTC	CASWGLVDREQFF
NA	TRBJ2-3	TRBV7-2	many	TGTGCCAGCAGGCCCCGACGGGGGAGCACAGATACGCAGTATTTT	CASRPRRGSTDTQYF
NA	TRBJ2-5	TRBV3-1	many	TGTGCCAGCAGCCTCGACGGACGGCGAAAGACCCAGTACTTC	CASSLDGRRKTQYF
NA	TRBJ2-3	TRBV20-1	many	TGCAGTGCTAGAGAGATAAGGGCACTCCCAAGCACAGATACGCAGTATTTT	CSAREIRALPSTDTQYF
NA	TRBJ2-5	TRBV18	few	TGTGCCAGCTCACTAAGGAATGAAGAGACCCAGTACTTC	CASSLRNEETQYF
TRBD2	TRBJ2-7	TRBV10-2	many	TGCGCCAGCAGTGAGTCACAAGGACTAGTCGGCCACGAGCAGTACTTC	CASSESQGLVGHEQYF
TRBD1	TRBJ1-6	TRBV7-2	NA	TGTGCCAGCAGCCAACAGGGACAGGGGAATTCACCCCTCCACTTT	CASSQQGQGNSPLHF
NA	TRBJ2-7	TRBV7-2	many	TGTGCCAGCAGCTCCCCATGGGGCGAGCAGTACTTC	CASSSPWGEQYF
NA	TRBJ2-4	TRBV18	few	TGTGCCAGCTCATCCACAGGGAAAAACATTCAGTACTTC	CASSSTGKNIQYF
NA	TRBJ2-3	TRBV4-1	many	TGCGCCAGCAGCCTTTCCCCGGGGGCGCCTCTAGGTAGCACAGATACGCAGTATTTT	CASSLSPGAPLGSTDTQYF
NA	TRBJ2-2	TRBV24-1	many	TGTGCCACCAGTGTCGGCGTCGGGCAGGGCCGGACCGGGGAGCTGTTTTTT	CATSVGVGQGRTGELFF
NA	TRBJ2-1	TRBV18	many	TGTGCCAGCTCACCACCCGACGGAAACTACAATGAGCAGTTCTTC	CASSPPDGNYNEQFF
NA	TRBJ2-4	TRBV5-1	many	TGCGCCAGCAGCTTGGCATCCTTCCAACCCTCCTTTAAAAACATTCAGTACTTC	CASSLASFQPSFKNIQYF
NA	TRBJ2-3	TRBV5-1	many	TGCGCCAGCAGCAACACAGATACGCAGTATTTT	CASSNTDTQYF
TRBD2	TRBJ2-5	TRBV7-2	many	TGTGCCAGCAGCTTAGCGCTTCTAGCGGGGGGAGGTTGGGAGACCCAGTACTTC	CASSLALLAGGGWETQYF
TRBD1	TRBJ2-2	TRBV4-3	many	TGCGCCAGCAGCTTGGACAGGGGGTATGCCGGGGAGCTGTTTTTT	CASSLDRGYAGELFF
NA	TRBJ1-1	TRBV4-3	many	TGCGCCAGCAGCTCTCTGGGGGGCACCACTGAAGCTTTCTTT	CASSSLGGTTEAFF
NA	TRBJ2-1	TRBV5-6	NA	TGTGCCAGCAGCCCCAGGCGGGTTAATGAGCAGTTCTTC	CASSPRRVNEQFF
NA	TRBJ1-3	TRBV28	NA	TGTGCCAGCAGTTCGACAGGTCGAAACACCATATATTTT	CASSSTGRNTIYF
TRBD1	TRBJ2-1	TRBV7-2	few	TGTGCCAGTCGAAGCGGACAGGGGGCCTGGAATGAGCAGTTCTTC	CASRSGQGAWNEQFF
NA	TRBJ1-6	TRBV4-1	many	TGCGCCAGCAGCCTACGGCCTTTGGAGGATTCACCCCTCCACTTT	CASSLRPLEDSPLHF